This T cell receptor beta chain was recovered during a study of lymphopenia after photon versus proton radiotherapy. Study results and caveats: Relative stability marked proton patients; photon patients lost diversity and naive cells.

About this clone itself: As yet, its antigen is unknown.

Profiling relied on immunoSEQ multiplex PCR, and the TCRdb table lists in-frame clones only, not all of them. The sample lists under 65,000 clones; about 88% were seen once. CDR1 is SGHNT, CDR2 YENEEA, per germline. Trimming removed 2 bases at V and 4 bases at J, with 15 bases between. The CDR3 has 16 amino acids. V usage is TRBV11-3 and J usage is TRBJ1-3; maybe TRBD1 (6 bases). This clonotype was sampled from a man aged 55 to 70 with pancreatic cancer. This specimen consisted of peripheral blood, obtained from a patient treated with proton-based radiotherapy. The CDR3 region is CASSLKGVMSGNTIYF. The CDR3 coding sequence is TGTGCCAGCAGCTTAAAGGGGGTGATGAGCGGAAACACCATATATTTT. Variable domain in full (rest from reference TRBV11-3 and TRBJ1-3): EAGVVQSPRYKIIEKKQPVAFWCNPISGHNTLYWYLQNLGQGPELLIRYENEEAVDDSQLPKDRFSAERLKGVDSTLKIQPAELGDSAVYLCASSLKGVMSGNTIYFGEGSWLTVV.